This T cell receptor beta chain was recovered during a study of T cells in Graves' hyperthyroidism and ophthalmopathy. The PBMCs studied were ones that came from 9 to 10 ml fresh peripheral blood. The table lists this clonotype with a few counts. V lost 0 bases to trimming and J lost 5 bases, with 14 bases between them. Germline V gives CDR1 GTSNPN, CDR2 SVGIG (reference sequence). CDR3 length: 14 amino acids. What was amplified from RNA transcripts were TCR beta CDR3 regions. HTBI primers were employed in a first-round RT-PCR of the TCR CDR3. TCRdb analysed the multiplex PCR reads with MiXCR anew, one entry per CDR3 protein. The data show around 500,000 distinct CDR3 sequences, about 22% seen once.

This receptor was identified in a woman aged 70-85 years with Graves' ophthalmopathy. What was sequenced was blood. The gene calls are TRBV30 and TRBJ2-7; perhaps TRBD1 as D (6 bases). The CDR3 DNA reads as TGTGCCTGGAGTGTACTAATGGGGGCCCACGAGCAGTACTTC. Its translation: CAWSVLMGAHEQYF. The full variable domain, completed using reference TRBV30 and TRBJ2-7, is SQTIHQWPATLVQPVGSPLSLECTVEGTSNPNLYWYRQAAGRGLQLLFYSVGIGQISSEVPQNLSASRPQDRQFILSSKKLLLSDSGFYLCAWSVLMGAHEQYFGPGTRLTVT.